These 10 T cell receptor beta chains were sequenced from one sample in a study of blood T cell repertoires in COVID-19 (dated by TCRdb to the early 2020s). To prepare the library, the immunoSEQ multiplex PCR assay was applied. This immuneACCESS table, as held by TCRdb, lists in-frame sequences with V and J called but not all clones. Of the missing ones, under half trace to an unresolved V gene in checked studies; the others have no known cause. Across this sample there are approximately 390,000 clones, with almost 90% seen only once. 6.5% to 7% of the sample goes to the ten largest clones. Sample: peripheral blood. All receptors come from a young man with active or convalescent COVID-19.

V usage is TRBV2 and J usage is TRBJ2-1, with TRBD2 matching 9 bases. The CDR3 consists of 15 residues. Germline V gene lookup returns CDR1 SNHLY and CDR2 FYNNEI. The junction had 11 bases not matched to a gene; V was cut back by 6 bases and J by 8 bases. CDR3 region: CASRETAGGPDEQFF. The CDR3 coding sequence is TGTGCCAGCAGGGAGACAGCGGGAGGTCCCGATGAGCAGTTCTTC.

J is TRBJ1-5 and V is TRBV5-5, with D hard to call. Trimming stripped 7 bases from V and 4 bases from J, with 18 bases between. Germline V gives CDR1 SGHKS, CDR2 YYEKEE (reference sequence). CDR3 length: 15 amino acids. In DNA, the CDR3 is TGTGCCAGCGGCCCGAGAGCAGGTACGAATCAGCCCCAGCATTTT. Amino acids: CASGPRAGTNQPQHF.

This chain joins TRBV7-3 and TRBJ1-1, with D possibly being TRBD1 (6 bases). Trimming shortened V by 0 bases and J by 5 bases, and 10 bases separated the two germline ends. The CDR3 loop spans 14 amino acids. The germline CDR1 and CDR2 sequences are SGHTA and FQGTGA. CDR3 DNA sequence: TGTGCCAGCAGCTTAACAGGGGGTGGGACTGAAGCTTTCTTT. Translating it yields CASSLTGGGTEAFF.

In its sample, this clone was seen a few times. The rearrangement uses TRBV27 and TRBJ2-1; 7 bases are a match to TRBD2. The junction had 9 bases not matched to a gene; V was cut back by 11 bases and J by 2 bases. Germline CDR1 and CDR2: MNHEY and SMNVEV (reference sequence). CDR3 length: 14 amino acids. The chain's CDR3 is CAAAGDGTYNEQFF. The CDR3 DNA sequence: TGTGCCGCCGCGGGGGACGGAACCTACAATGAGCAGTTCTTC.

V and J are TRBV12-5 and TRBJ2-5; unclear D gene. V was pared by 0 bases and J by 1 base, with 15 bases between. In germline, CDR1 is LGHNT, CDR2 FRNRAP. The CDR3 spans 17 residues. The CDR3 bases are TGTGCTAGTGGTTTGGTACTGGGTGGGCAGCCCCAAGAGACCCAGTACTTC. Protein product: CASGLVLGGQPQETQYF.

The rearrangement joins TRBV28 to TRBJ2-7; 8 nucleotides match TRBD1. Germline V gene sequence: CDR1 MDHEN, CDR2 SYDVKM. J was trimmed by 2 bases and V by 4 bases; bases with no gene match: 4. This CDR3 has 14 amino acids. CDR3 nucleotides: TGTGCCAGCAGTTACAGGGGGATAGCCTACGAGCAGTACTTC. Its protein is CASSYRGIAYEQYF.

This rearrangement joins TRBV7-8 to TRBJ1-2; 9 bases fit TRBD1. V was clipped by 5 bases and J by 4 bases; unmatched bases: 8. The CDR3 consists of 15 residues. The germline CDR1 and CDR2 sequences are SGHVS and FQNEAQ. DNA of the CDR3: TGTGCCAGCAGCGTCCCGGGACAGGGATCCTATGGCTACACCTTC. It encodes CASSVPGQGSYGYTF. The complete variable domain, with remaining parts taken from reference TRBV7-8 and TRBJ1-2, reads GAGVSQSPRYKVAKRGQDVALRCDPISGHVSLFWYQQALGQGPEFLTYFQNEAQLDKSGLPSDRFFAERPEGSVSTLKIQRTQQEDSAVYLCASSVPGQGSYGYTFGSGTRLTVV.

The chain uses TRBV3-1 (or the pseudogene TRBV3-2) and TRBJ2-5; weak D call: TRBD2 (6 bases). This CDR3 comprises 15 residues. The germline gives CDR1 LGHDT, CDR2 YNNKEL (reference sequence). With 1 base removed from V and 5 bases from J, the gap between germline ends came to 14 bases. The CDR3 DNA sequence: TGTGCCAGCAGCCAAGGCTTGGCTAGCGTGGAGACCCAGTACTTC. Translation gives CASSQGLASVETQYF.

This clone was found once. The genes are TRBV28 and TRBJ2-7; the match to TRBD2 covers 7 bases. The V gene end was trimmed by 7 bases and the J gene end by 0 bases; junction bases not matched to a gene: 21. CDR1 and CDR2 (germline): MDHEN, SYDVKM. The CDR3 extends over 19 amino acids. The CDR3 loop reads CASTAGRFQRDGISYEQYF. Here the CDR3 DNA reads TGTGCCAGCACCGCAGGAAGATTTCAGCGGGACGGAATCTCCTACGAGCAGTACTTC.

This rearrangement joins TRBV4-1 to TRBJ1-5; 7 bases are a match to TRBD1. Germline loops: CDR1 MGHRA, CDR2 YSYEKL. The CDR3 extends over 15 amino acids. Trimming at V came to 4 bases and at J to 2 bases, leaving 5 bases not matched to a gene. This CDR3 is CASSPDRAGNQPQHF. The CDR3 region has the DNA TGCGCCAGCAGCCCCGACAGGGCCGGCAATCAGCCCCAGCATTTT.